Listed below are T cell receptor beta chains from one sample, sequenced in a study of blood T cells in healthy people across ages. TCRdb independently ran MiXCR on the 5' RACE reads; one entry per CDR3 protein. This table holds over 600,000 distinct CDR3 sequences, approximately 40% found once. Sample: blood. All receptors derive from a man older than 75 in good health. The CDR3 runs from the conserved cysteine through the conserved F or W. The order of the fields is V gene, J gene, CDR3 protein.

V gene: TRBV4-3
J gene: TRBJ1-5
CDR3 protein: CASSQAWGDRAGQPQHF

V gene: TRBV6-5
J gene: TRBJ2-1
CDR3 protein: CASSYGGPSGEQFF

V gene: TRBV6-6
J gene: TRBJ2-6
CDR3 protein: CASSGPSGANVLTF

V gene: TRBV10-3
J gene: TRBJ2-1
CDR3 protein: CAIAPAGGGDEQFF

V gene: TRBV10-1
J gene: TRBJ1-5
CDR3 protein: CASSGGTPMGNQPQHF

V gene: TRBV5-1
J gene: TRBJ2-5
CDR3 protein: CASSPGTSGRVQETQYF

V gene: TRBV9
J gene: TRBJ2-7
CDR3 protein: CASSVDGSYRYEQYF

V gene: TRBV20-1
J gene: TRBJ2-5
CDR3 protein: CSATRTGKKETQYF

V gene: TRBV12-3/TRBV12-4
J gene: TRBJ2-5
CDR3 protein: CASSFGQAVVETQYF

V gene: TRBV5-1
J gene: TRBJ2-5
CDR3 protein: CASSLYPQTEETQYF

V gene: TRBV27
J gene: TRBJ2-5
CDR3 protein: CASSQRTSGGPETQYF

V gene: TRBV6-1
J gene: TRBJ2-4
CDR3 protein: CASRDRGEIQYF

V gene: TRBV7-2
J gene: TRBJ2-5
CDR3 protein: CASSLARGSQETQDF

V gene: TRBV5-1
J gene: TRBJ1-2
CDR3 protein: CASRRSGGAEGGYTF

V gene: TRBV6-4
J gene: TRBJ1-2
CDR3 protein: CASNPKGYGYTF

V gene: TRBV6-5
J gene: TRBJ2-1
CDR3 protein: CASSYGADISTKDEQFF

V gene: TRBV7-2
J gene: TRBJ1-1
CDR3 protein: CASSLGVARSDPEAFF

V gene: TRBV5-6
J gene: TRBJ2-5
CDR3 protein: CASKPDLQGSQHQETQYF

V gene: TRBV4-2
J gene: TRBJ1-2
CDR3 protein: CASSPQGDHNYGYTF

V gene: TRBV6-1
J gene: TRBJ1-6
CDR3 protein: CACSNDRAGNSPLHF

V gene: TRBV9
J gene: TRBJ2-6
CDR3 protein: CASSPSGVYGANVLTF

V gene: TRBV6-2/TRBV6-3
J gene: TRBJ2-3
CDR3 protein: CASSQTSGVADTQYF

V gene: TRBV10-2
J gene: TRBJ2-1
CDR3 protein: CASRGGETQFF

V gene: TRBV25-1
J gene: TRBJ1-2
CDR3 protein: CASSDDSIGGHGYTF